This entry concerns a single T cell receptor beta chain. The CDR3 is 14 residues long. Germline CDR1 is SGHRS and CDR2 is YFSETQ. V was trimmed by 4 bases and J by 10 bases, leaving 15 bases between them. The study recruited people aged about 18 to 90 years across approximately 23 US areas. Here immunoSEQ multiplex PCR was the method, and the copy in TCRdb shows in-frame clones only, minus some. Of a few hundred thousand clones listed, almost 90% are singletons. This record belongs to a study of blood T cell repertoires in COVID-19. Sequencing was performed on PBMCs or T cells enriched from blood (not recorded which). This sequence originates from a woman aged 25 to 45 who had been exposed to COVID-19. The chain recombines TRBV5-1 with TRBJ1-6; D may be TRBD1 (6 bases). CDR3 nucleotide sequence: TGCGCCAGCAGCCCCGGGACATCCAAATCACCCCTCCACTTT. Protein product: CASSPGTSKSPLHF.